These 5 T cell receptor beta chains originate from one sample sequenced in a study of shared clonotypes between healthy human individuals. This table comes from immunoSEQ multiplex PCR, and its TCRdb copy is limited to in-frame clones, with some not included. The sample lists around 2.1 million clones, 95% occurring once. Sequencing input: naive CD4+ T cells sorted from blood. Specified subset: CD45RA+ positively selected. Receptors were obtained from a man in his late teens or twenties in good health.

The genes are TRBV10-3 and TRBJ2-7; weak D call: TRBD2 (5 bases). CDR1 ENHRY and CDR2 SYGVKD come from the germline V gene. V was clipped by 11 bases and J by 1 base, with 9 bases between them. This CDR3 has 11 amino acids. This CDR3 is CAATSSYEQYF. In DNA, the CDR3 is TGTGCCGCTACTAGTTCCTACGAGCAGTACTTC.

This clone was seen once. The chain joins TRBV18 to TRBJ1-5, with 8 bases aligning to TRBD1. The J segment lost 7 bases and the V segment lost 2 bases, leaving 13 bases of the junction unmatched. The CDR3 length is 17 residues. Germline assignment: CDR1 KGHSH and CDR2 LQKENI. The CDR3, as DNA: TGTGCCAGCTCACCAGCGGCGTACACAGGGGGAAACCAGCCCCAGCATTTT. It translates to CASSPAAYTGGNQPQHF.

This rearrangement joins TRBV4-1 to TRBJ1-3; D unresolved. The CDR3 sequence is 15 residues long. Deletions cut 3 bases from V and 0 bases from J, with 9 bases between. Germline V CDR1 and CDR2: MGHRA, YSYEKL. CDR3 coding DNA: TGCGCCAGCAGCCATTACATGAGCTCTGGAAACACCATATATTTT. Protein sequence: CASSHYMSSGNTIYF.

The gene calls are TRBV6-5 and TRBJ2-3; D possibly corresponds to TRBD2 (6 bases). V was cut by 9 bases and J by 3 bases, with 13 bases left in between. This CDR3 is built from 13 residues. Germline CDR1 reads MNHEY; CDR2 reads SVGAGI. CDR3 region: CASRAGWTDTQYF. CDR3 DNA sequence: TGTGCCAGTAGGGCGGGGTGGACAGATACGCAGTATTTT.

This clone has only one observation. The chain recombines TRBV7-2 with TRBJ2-7; the match to TRBD1 covers 7 bases. Germline V gene data show CDR1 as SGHTA and CDR2 as FQGNSA. With V trimmed by 0 bases and J by 3 bases, 2 bases remained unmatched. This CDR3 has 14 residues. The CDR3 DNA is TGTGCCAGCAGCTTAGCAACAGGGGACTACGAGCAGTACTTC. This codes for CASSLATGDYEQYF.